This T cell receptor (beta chain) was recovered during a study of low-dose radiotherapy and immunotherapy resistance in tumors (dated by TCRdb to the early 2020s). Context from the whole study: In Cohort 1, each fraction delivered 0.5 Gy every 2 weeks, and the prescribed total PTV dose was 6.5 Gy. For Cohort 2, the dose was 1 Gy per fraction given every two weeks, adding up to 13 Gy in total across 26 weeks. Patients were given nivolumab as a 240 mg flat dose every two weeks and ipilimumab at 1 mg/kg every six weeks, with both drugs delivered intravenously. Starting on cycle 1 day 1, patients took 300 mg of aspirin by mouth once a day for four cycles. Randomization of trial participants into treatment groups was not performed. Every two weeks, patients got intravenous cyclophosphamide at 200 mg/m2, given one day ahead of each radiation and immunotherapy administration. The translational analysis covered eight patients: three from the first dose cohort and the first five from the second dose cohort.

According to the study, the label for this sample's time point signals: before trial treatment. Donors were enrolled in RACIN, a single-arm phase I dose-escalation trial in which nivolumab, ipilimumab, aspirin, low-dose cyclophosphamide and low-dose radiotherapy were combined. Eligible patients had advanced, TIL-negative solid tumors. The V end gives up 3 bases and the J end 0 bases, leaving 11 bases in the junction not matched to a gene. The CDR3 sequence holds 17 residues, the cysteine and phenylalanine included. Of the read, only the CDR3 DNA is kept; its 51 bases are in frame from base 1. CDR1 and CDR2 (DFQATT, SNEGSKA) derive from the germline V gene (reference sequence). Instrument on record: Illumina HiSeq 2500. Superscript III and a set of TRAV- and TRBV-specific primers were used to synthesize first-strand cDNA, so that both TCRalpha and TCRbeta chains were covered. A roughly 22-cycle PCR with Phusion amplified the TCRs, pairing a constant-region primer with the adapter that was attached to the V primers. Isolated mRNA was amplified with the MessageAmp II aRNA Amplification Kit, using a roughly 15-hour in vitro transcription at 37°C. The Dynabeads mRNA DIRECT Purification Kit was used to isolate mRNA for TCR sequencing. Indexed Illumina adapters were added in a second Phusion PCR of roughly 25 cycles, and the PCR products were purified with AMPure XP beads. Turning to the authors' computational methods: Using custom Perl scripts, TCR sequences that encoded the same protein were pooled, out-of-frame sequences were dropped, and the abundance of each clonotype was calculated. Any TCR sequence supported by only a single read was excluded from analysis. Repertoire metrics included Shannon entropy, Gini index, clonality, richness, and frequency of TCRs shared between repertoires. TCRdb trimmed the raw reads at Q25, called clones with MiXCR and kept productive beta chains. Duplicate CDR3 protein sequences are folded into a single record with the most common DNA and genes. The V and J calls follow TCRdb's processing rather than the paper's. This sample lists over 55,000 distinct CDR3 sequences; around 29% were detected once. The top ten hold over 8.5% of the sample.

This clonotype came up many times. What antigen it recognizes has not been identified. Base qualities are missing; no much larger clone stands one base away. Rearrangement joined TRBV20-1 to TRBJ1-5, with 7 central nucleotides matching TRBD1. This sample comprised PBMCs, obtained before treatment. This sequence was found in a female donor with ovarian cancer. The nucleotide sequence reads as follows: TGCAGTGCTAGTAAGGGGGCGAGTGGGTATAGCAATCAGCCCCAGCATTTT. This translates into CSASKGASGYSNQPQHF.